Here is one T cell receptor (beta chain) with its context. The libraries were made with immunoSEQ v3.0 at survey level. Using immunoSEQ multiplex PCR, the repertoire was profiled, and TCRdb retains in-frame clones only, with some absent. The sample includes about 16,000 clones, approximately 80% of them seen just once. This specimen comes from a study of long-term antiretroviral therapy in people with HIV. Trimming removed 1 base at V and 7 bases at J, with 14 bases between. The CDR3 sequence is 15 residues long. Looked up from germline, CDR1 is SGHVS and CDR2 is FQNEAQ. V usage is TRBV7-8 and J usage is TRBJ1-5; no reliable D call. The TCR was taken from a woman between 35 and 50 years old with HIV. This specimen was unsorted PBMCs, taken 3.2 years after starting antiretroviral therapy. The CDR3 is CASSLVSLGGQPQHF. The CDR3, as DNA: TGTGCCAGCAGCTTAGTTTCACTCGGAGGGCAGCCCCAGCATTTT.